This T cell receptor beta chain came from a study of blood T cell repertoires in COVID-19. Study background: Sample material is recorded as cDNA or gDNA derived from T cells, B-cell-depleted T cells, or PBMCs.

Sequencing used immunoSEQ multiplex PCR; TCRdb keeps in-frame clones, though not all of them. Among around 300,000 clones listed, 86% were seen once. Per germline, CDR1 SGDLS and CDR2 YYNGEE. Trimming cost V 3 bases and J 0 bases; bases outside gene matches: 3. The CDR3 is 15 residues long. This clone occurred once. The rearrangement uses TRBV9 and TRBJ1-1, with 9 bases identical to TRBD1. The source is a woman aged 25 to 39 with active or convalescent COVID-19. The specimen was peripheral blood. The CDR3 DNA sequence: TGTGCCAGCAGCGGGGGACAGGGAATGAACACTGAAGCTTTCTTT. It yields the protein CASSGGQGMNTEAFF.